The 9 T cell receptor beta chains presented below share a single source sample, sequenced in a study of identical twins. Each CDR3 protein is one row after TCRdb ran MiXCR on the 5' RACE reads. This table holds about 250,000 distinct CDR3 sequences, 6.5% to 9% found once. These same records also appear under a second study, on yellow fever vaccine responses in identical twins.

Sample: CD8+ T cells sorted from blood. The source of these receptors is a woman between 18 and 30 years old in good health.

This clonotype was seen many times. The chain is built from TRBV7-7 and TRBJ2-3, with 11 positions matching TRBD2. V shed 2 bases, J shed 6 bases, and the junction held 4 bases outside the gene matches. The CDR3 contains 15 residues. The germline V gene has CDR1 SSHAT and CDR2 FNYEAQ (reference sequence). The DNA for the CDR3 is TGTGCCAGCAGCTTAACTAGCGGGAGATCTGATACGCAGTATTTT. It codes for CASSLTSGRSDTQYF. The entire variable domain, with the rest obtained from reference TRBV7-7 and TRBJ2-3, is as follows: GAGVSQSPRYKVTKRGQDVTLRCDPISSHATLYWYQQALGQGPEFLTYFNYEAQPDKSGLPSDRFSAERPEGSISTLTIQRTEQRDSAMYRCASSLTSGRSDTQYFGPGTRLTVL.

This clonotype appeared many times. The chain recombines TRBV7-9 with TRBJ2-7; D possibly corresponds to TRBD2 (6 bases). Germline CDR1 reads SEHNR; CDR2 reads FQNEAQ (reference sequence). The CDR3 has 13 amino acids. Deletions cut 5 bases from V and 4 bases from J, with 12 bases between. CDR3 DNA sequence: TGTGCCAGCAGCCCGGGACTCCTGTACGAGCAGTACTTC. It codes for CASSPGLLYEQYF.

The CDR3 DNA reads TGTGCCACCCAATCAGCTCGGGGGGCGAGGAGCAATGAGCAGTTCTTC. It is translated as CATQSARGARSNEQFF. The chain has TRBV24-1 and TRBJ2-1; D possibly corresponds to TRBD2 (7 bases). Germline V CDR1 and CDR2: KGHDR, SFDVKD. V was pared by 9 bases and J by 6 bases, with 23 bases between. The CDR3 sequence is 16 residues long.

This clonotype showed up just a few times. The CDR3 DNA reads as TGTGCCAGCAGTAGAGCACAGGGTGGAGGTACAGATACGCAGTATTTT. Translating it yields CASSRAQGGGTDTQYF. The genes are TRBV7-9 and TRBJ2-3; possibly TRBD1 for D (6 bases). This CDR3 spans 16 amino acids. V lost 6 bases, J lost 3 bases, and 19 bases lay in between. Germline-derived CDR1 and CDR2 are SEHNR and FQNEAQ (reference sequence).

This clonotype was counted a few times. V gene TRBV15 combines with J gene TRBJ2-5; 8 positions agree with TRBD2. Germline loops: CDR1 LNHNV, CDR2 YYDKDF (reference sequence). Unmatched junction bases numbered 18, after V lost 2 bases and J lost 1 base. The CDR3 contains 20 residues. The CDR3 sequence: CATSRSVGIRRGESQETQYF. Here the CDR3 DNA reads TGTGCCACCAGCAGATCCGTGGGGATAAGGCGGGGGGAGTCCCAAGAGACCCAGTACTTC.

Turning to this clonotype: This sequence may be a read error, since a much larger clone differs from it by one base. V is TRBV5-5 and J is TRBJ2-2, with D unresolved. In germline, CDR1 is SGHKS, CDR2 YYEKEE (reference sequence). The CDR3 length is 12 residues. In nucleotides, the CDR3 is TGTGCCACCAGCTTGCTGGGGGGGGAGCTGTTTTTT. This translates into CATSLLGGELFF.

V usage is TRBV7-2 and J usage is TRBJ2-1; D may be TRBD2 (5 bases). Per the germline V gene, CDR1 is SGHTA and CDR2 is FQGNSA. The CDR3 sequence is 13 residues long. The germline V and J ends were trimmed by 3 bases and 9 bases, with 12 bases remaining between them. The chain's CDR3 is CASSLEVGVEQFF. The CDR3 DNA sequence: TGTGCCAGCAGCTTGGAGGTTGGGGTTGAGCAGTTCTTC.

This clonotype occurred a few times. The chain recombines TRBV24-1 with TRBJ2-2; 9 bases are shared with TRBD1. The junction had 0 bases not matched to a gene; V was cut back by 7 bases and J by 7 bases. This CDR3 has 12 amino acids. Looked up from germline, CDR1 is KGHDR and CDR2 is SFDVKD. CDR3 sequence: CATRTGGGELFF. CDR3 sequence (DNA): TGTGCCACCAGGACAGGGGGCGGGGAGCTGTTTTTT.

The sample holds a few counts of this clonotype. The V call is TRBV7-7, the J call TRBJ2-1; 10 bases align to TRBD2. This CDR3 has 18 amino acids. After removal of 5 bases from V and 5 bases from J, the junction contained 15 bases not matched to a gene. Germline CDR1 is SSHAT and CDR2 is FNYEAQ (reference sequence). The CDR3 here is CASSPRARLAGEDNEQFF. The CDR3 coding sequence is TGTGCCAGCAGCCCTAGGGCCCGGCTAGCGGGAGAGGACAATGAGCAGTTCTTC.